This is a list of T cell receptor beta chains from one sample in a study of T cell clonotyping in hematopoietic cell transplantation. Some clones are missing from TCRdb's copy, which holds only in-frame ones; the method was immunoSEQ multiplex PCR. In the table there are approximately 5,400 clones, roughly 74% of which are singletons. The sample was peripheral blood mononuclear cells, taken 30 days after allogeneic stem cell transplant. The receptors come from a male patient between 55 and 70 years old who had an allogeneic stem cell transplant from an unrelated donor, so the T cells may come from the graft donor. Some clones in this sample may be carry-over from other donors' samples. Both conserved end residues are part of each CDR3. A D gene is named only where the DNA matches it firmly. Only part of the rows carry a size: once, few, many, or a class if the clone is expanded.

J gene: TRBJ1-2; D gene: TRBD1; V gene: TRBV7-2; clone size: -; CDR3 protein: CASSLRDSLASNYGYTF; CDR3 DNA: TGTGCCAGCAGCTTAAGGGACAGTCTTGCGTCTAACTATGGCTACACCTTC
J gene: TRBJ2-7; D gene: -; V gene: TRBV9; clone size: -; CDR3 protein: CASSVGDGSSYEQYF; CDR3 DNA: TGTGCCAGCAGCGTAGGGGACGGGAGCTCCTACGAGCAGTACTTC
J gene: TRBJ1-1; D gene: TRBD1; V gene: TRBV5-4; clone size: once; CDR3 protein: CASIPQGGRMPEAFF; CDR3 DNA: TGTGCCAGCATCCCCCAAGGGGGCAGGATGCCTGAAGCTTTCTTT
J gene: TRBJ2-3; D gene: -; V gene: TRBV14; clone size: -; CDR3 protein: CASSQDLGATDTQYF; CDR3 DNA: TGTGCCAGCAGCCAAGATCTGGGGGCCACAGATACGCAGTATTTT
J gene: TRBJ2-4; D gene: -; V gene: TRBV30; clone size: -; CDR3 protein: CAWSPTKNIQYF; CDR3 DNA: TGTGCCTGGAGTCCTACCAAAAACATTCAGTACTTC
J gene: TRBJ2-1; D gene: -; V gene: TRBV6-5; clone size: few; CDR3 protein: CASRRQGGANEQFF; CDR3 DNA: TGTGCCAGCAGAAGGCAGGGCGGAGCGAATGAGCAGTTCTTC
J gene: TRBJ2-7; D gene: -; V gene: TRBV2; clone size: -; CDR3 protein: CASRERASSYEQYF; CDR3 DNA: TGTGCCAGCAGGGAAAGGGCCTCCTCCTACGAGCAGTACTTC
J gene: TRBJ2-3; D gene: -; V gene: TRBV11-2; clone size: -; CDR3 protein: CASSLTQLLSTDTQYF; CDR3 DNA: TGTGCCAGCAGCTTAACACAGCTCCTAAGCACAGATACGCAGTATTTT
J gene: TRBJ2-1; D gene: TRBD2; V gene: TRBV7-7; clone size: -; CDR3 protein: CASSAPSVAGAHNEQFF; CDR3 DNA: TGTGCTAGCAGCGCACCATCGGTAGCGGGAGCCCACAATGAGCAGTTCTTC
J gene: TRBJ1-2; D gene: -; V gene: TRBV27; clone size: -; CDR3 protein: CASSLREGSGGYTF; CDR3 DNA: TGTGCCAGCAGTCTGAGGGAGGGGTCAGGGGGCTACACCTTC
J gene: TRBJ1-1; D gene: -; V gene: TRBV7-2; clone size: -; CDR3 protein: CASSKESTERSEAFF; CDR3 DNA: TGTGCCAGCAGCAAGGAAAGTACAGAGAGGTCTGAAGCTTTCTTT
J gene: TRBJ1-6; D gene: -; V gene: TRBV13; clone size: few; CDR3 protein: CASSGEGGIEVNSPLHF; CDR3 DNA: TGTGCCAGCAGCGGAGAGGGGGGGATTGAAGTTAATTCACCCCTCCACTTT
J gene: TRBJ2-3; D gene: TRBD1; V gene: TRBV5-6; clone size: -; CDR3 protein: CASSQTGVGTDTQYF; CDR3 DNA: TGTGCCAGCAGCCAAACAGGGGTAGGAACAGATACGCAGTATTTT
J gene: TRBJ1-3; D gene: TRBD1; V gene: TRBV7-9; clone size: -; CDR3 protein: CASSWGGTGQPGNTIYF; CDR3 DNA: TGTGCCAGCAGCTGGGGAGGGACAGGGCAGCCAGGAAACACCATATATTTT
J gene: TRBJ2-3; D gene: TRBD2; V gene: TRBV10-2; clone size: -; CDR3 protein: CASSESTAASGGTDTQYF; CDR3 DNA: TGCGCCAGCAGTGAGTCGACAGCGGCTAGCGGGGGCACAGATACGCAGTATTTT
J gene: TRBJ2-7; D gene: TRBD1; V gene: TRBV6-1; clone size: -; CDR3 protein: CASRGDRGRSYEQYF; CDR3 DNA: TGTGCCAGCAGGGGGGACAGGGGGCGTTCCTACGAGCAGTACTTC
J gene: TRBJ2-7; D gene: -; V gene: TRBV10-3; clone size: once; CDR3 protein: CAIHGGLYDEQYF; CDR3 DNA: TGTGCCATCCACGGGGGCCTCTACGATGAGCAGTACTTC
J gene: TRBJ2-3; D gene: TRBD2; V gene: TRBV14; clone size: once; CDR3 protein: CASSQDSASGGSTDTQYF; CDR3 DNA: TGTGCCAGCAGCCAAGATTCGGCTAGCGGGGGTAGCACAGATACGCAGTATTTT
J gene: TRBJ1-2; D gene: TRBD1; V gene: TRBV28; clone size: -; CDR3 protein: CASSLFLQVRGPLNYGYTF; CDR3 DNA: TGTGCCAGCAGTTTATTCCTTCAAGTCAGGGGGCCCCTGAACTATGGCTACACCTTC
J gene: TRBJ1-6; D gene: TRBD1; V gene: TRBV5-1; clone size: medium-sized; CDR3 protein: CASSLVAGGATPLHF; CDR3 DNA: TGCGCCAGCAGCTTGGTCGCAGGGGGCGCGACACCCCTCCACTTT
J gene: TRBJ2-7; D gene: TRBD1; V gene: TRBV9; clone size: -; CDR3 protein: CASGQGSYEQYF; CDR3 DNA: TGTGCCAGCGGACAGGGGTCCTACGAGCAGTACTTC
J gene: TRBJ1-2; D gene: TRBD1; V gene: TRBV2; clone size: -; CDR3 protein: CASRRYTGDGYTF; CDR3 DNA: TGTGCCAGCAGGAGATATACAGGGGATGGCTACACCTTC
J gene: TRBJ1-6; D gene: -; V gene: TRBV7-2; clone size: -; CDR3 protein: CASSLLGRGNSPLHF; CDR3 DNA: TGTGCCAGCAGCTTATTGGGGCGCGGTAATTCACCCCTCCACTTT
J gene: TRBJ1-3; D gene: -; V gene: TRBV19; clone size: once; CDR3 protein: CASTNRELQSSGNTIYF; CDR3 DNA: TGTGCCAGCACAAATCGCGAGCTGCAAAGCTCTGGAAACACCATATATTTT
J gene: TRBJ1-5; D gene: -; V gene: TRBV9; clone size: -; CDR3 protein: CASSRGGTSNQPQHF; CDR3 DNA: TGTGCCAGCAGCCGCGGAGGGACGAGCAATCAGCCCCAGCATTTT
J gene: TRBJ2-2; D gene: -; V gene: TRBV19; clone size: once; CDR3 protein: CASSTGPGELFF; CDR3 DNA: TGTGCCAGTAGTACAGGGCCCGGGGAGCTGTTTTTT
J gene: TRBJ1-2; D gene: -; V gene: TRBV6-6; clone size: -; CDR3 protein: CASSPGGGYTF; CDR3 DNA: TGTGCCAGCAGTCCCGGGGGTGGCTACACCTTC
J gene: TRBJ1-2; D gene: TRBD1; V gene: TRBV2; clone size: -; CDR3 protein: CASSAPGQGAYGYTF; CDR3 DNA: TGTGCCAGCAGCGCCCCGGGACAGGGGGCTTATGGCTACACCTTC
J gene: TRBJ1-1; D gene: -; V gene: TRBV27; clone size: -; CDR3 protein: CASSLGQNTEAFF; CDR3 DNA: TGTGCCAGCAGTTTAGGCCAGAACACTGAAGCTTTCTTT
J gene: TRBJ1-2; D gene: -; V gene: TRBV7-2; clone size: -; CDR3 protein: CASSLGNLARDYFNYGYTF; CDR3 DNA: TGTGCCAGCAGCTTAGGAAACCTCGCCAGGGATTATTTTAACTATGGCTACACCTTC
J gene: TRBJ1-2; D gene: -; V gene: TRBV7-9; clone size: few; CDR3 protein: CASSSKQGDYGYTF; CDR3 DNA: TGTGCCAGCAGCTCCAAACAGGGCGACTATGGCTACACCTTC
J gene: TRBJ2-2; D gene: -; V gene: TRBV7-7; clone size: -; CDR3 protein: CASSSRVEAGELFF; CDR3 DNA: TGTGCTAGCAGCTCGAGGGTGGAGGCCGGGGAGCTGTTTTTT
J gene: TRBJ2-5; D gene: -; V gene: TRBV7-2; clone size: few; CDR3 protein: CASSVQGISQETQYF; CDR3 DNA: TGTGCCAGCAGCGTACAGGGAATCTCCCAAGAGACCCAGTACTTC
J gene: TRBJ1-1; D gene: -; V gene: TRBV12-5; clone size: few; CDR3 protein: CASGLDPRRFLEAFF; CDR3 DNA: TGTGCTAGTGGTCTGGATCCTCGACGTTTTCTTGAAGCTTTCTTT
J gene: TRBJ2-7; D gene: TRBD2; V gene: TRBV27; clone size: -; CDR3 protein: CASSFPGTSGSYEQYF; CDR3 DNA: TGTGCCAGCAGTTTCCCCGGGACTAGCGGTTCCTACGAGCAGTACTTC
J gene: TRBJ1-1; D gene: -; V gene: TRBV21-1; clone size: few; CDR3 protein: CASSYGLSNTEAFF; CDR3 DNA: TGTGCCAGCAGCTACGGACTCAGCAACACTGAAGCTTTCTTT
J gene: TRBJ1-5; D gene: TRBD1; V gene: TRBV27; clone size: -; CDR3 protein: CASSLTGVFNQPQHF; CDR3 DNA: TGTGCCAGCAGTTTGACAGGGGTCTTCAATCAGCCCCAGCATTTT
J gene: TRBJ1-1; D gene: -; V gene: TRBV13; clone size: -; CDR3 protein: CASSPAGQGEAFF; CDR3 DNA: TGTGCCAGCAGCCCAGCGGGGCAGGGTGAAGCTTTCTTT
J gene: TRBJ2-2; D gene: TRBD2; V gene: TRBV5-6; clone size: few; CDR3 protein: CASSLRLAGNTGELFF; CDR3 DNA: TGTGCCAGCAGCTTACGGCTAGCGGGAAACACCGGGGAGCTGTTTTTT
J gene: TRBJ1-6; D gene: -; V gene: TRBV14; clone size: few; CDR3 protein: CASSLGRDLSPLHF; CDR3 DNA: TGTGCCAGCAGTCTTGGACGGGATCTTTCACCCCTCCACTTT
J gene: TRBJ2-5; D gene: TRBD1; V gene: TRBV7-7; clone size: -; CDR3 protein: CASSLDREETQYF; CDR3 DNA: TGTGCTAGCAGCTTAGACAGGGAAGAGACCCAGTACTTC
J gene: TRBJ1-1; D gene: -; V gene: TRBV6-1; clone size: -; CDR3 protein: CASSDLLEAFF; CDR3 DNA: TGTGCCAGCAGTGATCTGCTTGAAGCTTTCTTT
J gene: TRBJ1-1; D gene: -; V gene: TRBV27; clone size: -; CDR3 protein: CASSLSRGPNTEAFF; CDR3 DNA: TGTGCCAGCAGTTTATCGAGGGGACCGAACACTGAAGCTTTCTTT
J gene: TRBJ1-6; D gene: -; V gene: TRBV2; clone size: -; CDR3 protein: CASSPTGTFNSPLHF; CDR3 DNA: TGTGCCAGCAGCCCTACCGGGACTTTTAATTCACCCCTCCACTTT
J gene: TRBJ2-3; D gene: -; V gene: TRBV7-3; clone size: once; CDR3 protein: CASSLGIGGTDTQYF; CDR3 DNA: TGTGCCAGCAGCCTCGGGATAGGAGGCACAGATACGCAGTATTTT
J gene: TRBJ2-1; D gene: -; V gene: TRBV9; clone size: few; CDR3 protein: CASSEGGATYNEQFF; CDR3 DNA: TGTGCCAGCAGCGAGGGGGGGGCCACGTACAATGAGCAGTTCTTC
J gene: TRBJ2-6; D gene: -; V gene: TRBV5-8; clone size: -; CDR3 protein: CASILTHTQSRANVLTF; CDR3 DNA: TGTGCCAGCATACTTACTCATACACAAAGTCGGGCCAACGTCCTGACTTTC
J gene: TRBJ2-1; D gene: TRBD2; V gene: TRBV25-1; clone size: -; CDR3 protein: CASFGLAGDEYEQFF; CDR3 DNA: TGTGCCAGCTTTGGACTAGCGGGGGACGAATATGAGCAGTTCTTC
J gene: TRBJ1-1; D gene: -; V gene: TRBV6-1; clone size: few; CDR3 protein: CASRAHMNTEAFF; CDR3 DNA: TGTGCCAGCAGGGCGCACATGAACACTGAAGCTTTCTTT
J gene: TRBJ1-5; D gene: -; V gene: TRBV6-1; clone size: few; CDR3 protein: CASSEGGEFNQPQHF; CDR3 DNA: TGTGCCAGCAGTGAGGGAGGAGAATTCAATCAGCCCCAGCATTTT
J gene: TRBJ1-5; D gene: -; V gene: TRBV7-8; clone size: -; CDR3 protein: CASSLRARGEHQPQHF; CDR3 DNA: TGTGCCAGCAGCTTAAGAGCCAGAGGGGAACATCAGCCCCAGCATTTT
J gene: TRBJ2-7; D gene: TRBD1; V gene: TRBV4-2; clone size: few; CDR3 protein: CASSQGQGDYEQYF; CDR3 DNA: TGTGCCAGCAGCCAAGGACAGGGCGACTACGAGCAGTACTTC
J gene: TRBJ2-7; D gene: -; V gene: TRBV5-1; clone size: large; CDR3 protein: CASSLNSNNEQYF; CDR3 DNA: TGCGCCAGCAGCTTGAACAGTAACAACGAGCAGTACTTC
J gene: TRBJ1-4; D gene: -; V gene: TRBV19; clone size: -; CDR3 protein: CASREDLGRKLFF; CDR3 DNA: TGTGCCAGTAGAGAGGATCTTGGGCGGAAACTGTTTTTT